This note documents a single T cell receptor beta chain sequence. This record comes from a study of patients and donors after allogeneic stem cell transplantation. TCRdb passed the RT-PCR reads through MiXCR, listing each CDR3 protein once. The repertoire holds more than 850,000 distinct CDR3 sequences, with around 17% as singletons. The CDR3 is 15 residues long. Germline V gene sequence: CDR1 SEHNR, CDR2 FQNEAQ (reference sequence). V gave up 5 bases and J gave up 0 bases; unmatched junction bases: 4. This TCR was sampled from a human donor who was either an allogeneic HSCT recipient or a stem cell or donor lymphocyte infusion donor (not recorded which). It is not recorded whose cells these are; they may come from a transplant donor. The specimen sequenced was blood, either unsorted or a sorted T cell fraction (not recorded which). The chain carries TRBV7-9 and TRBJ2-1; TRBD1 matches 7 bases. The CDR3 spells CASSGRGLSYNEQFF. In nucleotides, the CDR3 is TGTGCCAGCAGCGGAAGGGGGCTCTCCTACAATGAGCAGTTCTTC.